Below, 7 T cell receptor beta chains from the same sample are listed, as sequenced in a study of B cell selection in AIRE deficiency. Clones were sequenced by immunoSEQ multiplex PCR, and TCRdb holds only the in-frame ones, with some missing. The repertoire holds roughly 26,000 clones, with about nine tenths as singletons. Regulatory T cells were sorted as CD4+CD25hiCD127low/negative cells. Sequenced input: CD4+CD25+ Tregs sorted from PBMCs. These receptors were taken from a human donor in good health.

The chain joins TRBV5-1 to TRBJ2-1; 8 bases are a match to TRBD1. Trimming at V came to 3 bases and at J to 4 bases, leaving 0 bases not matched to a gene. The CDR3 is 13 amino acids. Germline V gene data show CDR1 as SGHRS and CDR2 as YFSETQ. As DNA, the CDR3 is TGCGCCAGCAGCTGGACAGGGTACAATGAGCAGTTCTTC. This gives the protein CASSWTGYNEQFF.

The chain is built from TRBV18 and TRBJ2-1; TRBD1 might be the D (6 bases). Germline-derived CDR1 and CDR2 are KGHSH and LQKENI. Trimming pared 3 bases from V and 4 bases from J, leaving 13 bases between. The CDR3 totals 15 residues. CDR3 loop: CASSPSDRTYNEQFF. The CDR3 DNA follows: TGTGCCAGCTCACCGTCCGACAGGACATACAATGAGCAGTTCTTC.

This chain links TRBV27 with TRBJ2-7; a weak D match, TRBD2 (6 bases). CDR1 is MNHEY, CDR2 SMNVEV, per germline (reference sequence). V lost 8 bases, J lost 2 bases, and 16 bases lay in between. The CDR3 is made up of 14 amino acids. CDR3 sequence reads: CASSWGTYPYEQYF. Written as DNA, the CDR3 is TGTGCCAGCTCCTGGGGGACTTACCCCTACGAGCAGTACTTC.

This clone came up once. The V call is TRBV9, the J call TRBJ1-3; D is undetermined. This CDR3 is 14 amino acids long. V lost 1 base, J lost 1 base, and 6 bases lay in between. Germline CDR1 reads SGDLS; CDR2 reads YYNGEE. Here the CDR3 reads CASSVIGSGNTIYF. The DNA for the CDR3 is TGTGCCAGCAGCGTAATAGGATCTGGAAACACCATATATTTT.

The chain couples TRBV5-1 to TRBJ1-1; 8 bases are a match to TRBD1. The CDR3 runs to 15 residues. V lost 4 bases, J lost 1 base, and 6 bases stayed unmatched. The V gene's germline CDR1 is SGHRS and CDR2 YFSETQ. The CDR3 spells CASSPGGQGNTEAFF. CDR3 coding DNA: TGCGCCAGCAGCCCCGGAGGACAGGGGAACACTGAAGCTTTCTTT.

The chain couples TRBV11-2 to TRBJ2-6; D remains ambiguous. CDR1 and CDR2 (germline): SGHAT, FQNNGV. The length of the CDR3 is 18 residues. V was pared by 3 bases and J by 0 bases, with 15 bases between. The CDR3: CASSLLSLRISGANVLTF. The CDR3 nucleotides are TGTGCCAGCAGCTTGTTATCTCTCCGAATCTCTGGGGCCAACGTCCTGACTTTC.

CDR3 residues: CASSRGSGEAFF. In DNA, the CDR3 is TGTGCCAGCAGTAGGGGGTCGGGTGAAGCTTTCTTT. V usage is TRBV6-5 and J usage is TRBJ1-1; perhaps TRBD1 as D (6 bases). Germline V CDR1 and CDR2: MNHEY, SVGAGI. The CDR3 extends over 12 amino acids. V gave up 5 bases and J gave up 7 bases, with 11 bases separating them.